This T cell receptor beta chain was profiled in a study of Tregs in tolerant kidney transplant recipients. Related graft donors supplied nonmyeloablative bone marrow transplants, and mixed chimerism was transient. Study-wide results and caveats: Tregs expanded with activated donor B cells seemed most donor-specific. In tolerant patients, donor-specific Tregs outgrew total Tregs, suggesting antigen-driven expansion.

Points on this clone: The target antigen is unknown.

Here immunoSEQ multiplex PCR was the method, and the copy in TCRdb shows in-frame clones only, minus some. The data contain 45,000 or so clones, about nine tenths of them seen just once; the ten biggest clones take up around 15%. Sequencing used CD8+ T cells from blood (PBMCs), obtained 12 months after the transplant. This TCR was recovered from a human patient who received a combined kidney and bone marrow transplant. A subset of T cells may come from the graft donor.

Here the CDR3 DNA reads TGTGCCAGCAGTTCCGCGCCCCGGGAGCTCGGGGGGGGCGGCTACACCTTC. Translated, it gives CASSSAPRELGGGGYTF. The chain uses TRBV27 and TRBJ1-2, with a tentative D call TRBD1 (6 bases). The V end lost 4 bases, the J end lost 8 bases, and 26 bases lay between the germline ends. The germline gives CDR1 MNHEY, CDR2 SMNVEV (reference sequence). This CDR3 region has 17 residues.